These T cell receptor beta chains were read from a single sample in a study of shared T cell receptors in the human thymus. Generated by immunoSEQ multiplex PCR, the TCRdb table keeps only in-frame clones and is missing some. Altogether about 400,000 clones are present, roughly 94% being singletons, with the ten largest covering approximately 0.018%. The source material was thymocytes. The receptor set was obtained from a human donor. CDR3s include the opening cysteine and the closing phenylalanine or tryptophan.

cdr3_aa	cdr3_length	j_call	v_call
CASSPRSTTDTQYF	14	TRBJ2-3	TRBV19
CASSPRGYHNTEAFF	15	TRBJ1-1	TRBV27
CASSYRPSDYYEQYF	15	TRBJ2-7	TRBV6-5
CASSLGLAGDTGELFF	16	TRBJ2-2	TRBV7-2
CASSDRQGYTYEQYF	15	TRBJ2-7	TRBV10-1
CASSVGMTSGNQETQYF	17	TRBJ2-5	TRBV9
CASSPDRGQTYNEQFF	16	TRBJ2-1	TRBV11-3
CASPPDRANTEAFF	14	TRBJ1-1	TRBV28
CASSLFARGPTGELFF	16	TRBJ2-2	TRBV7-3
CASSPLRQGQNTEAFF	16	TRBJ1-1	TRBV18
CASSETGAAGRETQYF	16	TRBJ2-5	TRBV5-6
CASSYGRQNTEAFF	14	TRBJ1-1	TRBV6-5
CASSLDGEASGNTIYF	16	TRBJ1-3	TRBV5-1
CASSFLKEGQRGANVLTF	18	TRBJ2-6	TRBV5-6
CASSNPGLAEGYYEQYF	17	TRBJ2-7	TRBV27
CASSRRGVYSNQPQHF	16	TRBJ1-5	TRBV18
CASGPDLSNLKINEQFF	17	TRBJ2-1	TRBV12-5
CASSPSGRAGDEQFF	15	TRBJ2-1	TRBV19
CASSLQRTSGGSSYEQYF	18	TRBJ2-7	TRBV11-2
CASSQDYSGTREGEQYF	17	TRBJ2-7	TRBV4-2
CASSLAWRTTGELFF	15	TRBJ2-2	TRBV7-2
CASKGTGDFNEQFF	14	TRBJ2-1	TRBV10-2
CATSRDIGQSYGYTF	15	TRBJ1-2	TRBV15
CATSRDRDRAHSNQPQHF	18	TRBJ1-5	TRBV15
CASSLDGDRGNEKLFF	16	TRBJ1-4	TRBV7-9
CASSSAGTSESYEQYF	16	TRBJ2-7	TRBV5-4
CASSEKGQGRLKYGYTF	17	TRBJ1-2	TRBV2
CASSQGGLAGEETQYF	16	TRBJ2-5	TRBV4-1
CASSLDRDRAFF	12	TRBJ1-1	TRBV11-2
CASSHLLGSNQPQHF	15	TRBJ1-5	TRBV5-6
CASSCRTNEKLFF	13	TRBJ1-4	TRBV7-9
CASSVKQGNTIYF	13	TRBJ1-3	TRBV6-4
CASSLMSGRDQETQYF	16	TRBJ2-5	TRBV10-2
CASSQVIPANTIYF	14	TRBJ1-3	TRBV4-1
CASSIETGGRGYTF	14	TRBJ1-2	TRBV19
CASSLGLGPFGLAGGYYEQYF	21	TRBJ2-7	TRBV5-1
CSAVLSYEQYF	11	TRBJ2-7	TRBV20-1
CASSFRRGGRYEQYF	15	TRBJ2-7	TRBV28
CASSIRGVRRPDYTQYF	17	TRBJ2-3	TRBV27
CASRASGHYEQYF	13	TRBJ2-7	TRBV2
CASSFSRDRGDHRINEQFF	19	TRBJ2-1	TRBV27
CASSLGKGRGEKLFF	15	TRBJ1-4	TRBV5-5
CASSQDRGGLGNEQYF	16	TRBJ2-7	TRBV4-1
CASPPAKGANYGYTF	15	TRBJ1-2	TRBV28
CASSLGAGFDYEQYF	15	TRBJ2-7	TRBV7-3
CASSLSAGDDEQYF	14	TRBJ2-7	TRBV7-3
CASSVRPGLAGDGGTDTQYF	20	TRBJ2-3	TRBV9
CASSSRTGAYEQYF	14	TRBJ2-7	TRBV21-1